This T cell receptor (beta chain) was retrieved from a study of cytomegalovirus exposure and HLA in healthy donors. Study overall: Findings of an earlier analysis included under 140 million unique TCR beta sequences from 190 million or so T cells. Study-level points and caveats: In vitro data verified three CMV-associated chains as specific for CMV antigens. Accurate HLA-A and HLA-B prediction from TCR beta sequences was reported for most subjects. Some V segments could not be told apart, so they were left out, TRBV6-2 and TRBV6-3 among them.

Germline V CDR1 and CDR2: SEHNR, FQNEAQ (reference sequence). V shed 2 bases, J shed 0 bases, and the junction held 4 bases outside the gene matches. CDR3 length: 16 amino acids. Regarding this clone: Its antigen is currently unknown.

PCR employed 60 Vbeta and 13 Jbeta primers. Repertoires were generated with immunoSEQ multiplex PCR, while TCRdb's copy carries only in-frame clones and drops some. The sample holds 170,000 or so clones, about three quarters seen once. The specimen sequenced was PBMCs. The chain recombines TRBV7-9 with TRBJ1-3; TRBD1 aligns across 7 bases. The clonotype originates from a woman in her 30s in good health and CMV-seropositive. The CDR3 here is CASSLRGDSSGNTIYF. CDR3 DNA sequence: TGTGCCAGCAGCTTAAGAGGGGACAGCTCTGGAAACACCATATATTTT.